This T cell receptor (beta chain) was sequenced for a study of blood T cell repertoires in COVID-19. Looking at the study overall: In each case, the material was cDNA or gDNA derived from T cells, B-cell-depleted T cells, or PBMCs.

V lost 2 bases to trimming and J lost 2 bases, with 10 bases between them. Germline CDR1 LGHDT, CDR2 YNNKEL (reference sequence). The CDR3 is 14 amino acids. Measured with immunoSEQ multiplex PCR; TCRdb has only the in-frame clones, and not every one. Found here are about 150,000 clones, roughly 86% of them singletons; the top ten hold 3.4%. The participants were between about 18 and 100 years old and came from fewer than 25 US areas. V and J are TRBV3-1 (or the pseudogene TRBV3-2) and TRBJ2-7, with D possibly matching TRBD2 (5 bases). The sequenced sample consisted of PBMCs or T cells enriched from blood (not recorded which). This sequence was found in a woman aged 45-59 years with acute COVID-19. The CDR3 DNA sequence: TGTGCCAGCAGCCAATCGGGAAACGCCTACGAGCAGTACTTC. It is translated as CASSQSGNAYEQYF.